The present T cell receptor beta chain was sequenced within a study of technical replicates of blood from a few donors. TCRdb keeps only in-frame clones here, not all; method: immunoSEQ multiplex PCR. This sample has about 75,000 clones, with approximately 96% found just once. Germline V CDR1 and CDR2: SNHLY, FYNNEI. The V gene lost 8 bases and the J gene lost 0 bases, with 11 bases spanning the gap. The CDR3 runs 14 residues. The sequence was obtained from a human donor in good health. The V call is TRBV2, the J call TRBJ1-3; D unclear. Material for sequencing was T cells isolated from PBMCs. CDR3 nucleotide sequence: TGTGCCAGCCGTCGGCGGTCCTCTGGAAACACCATATATTTT. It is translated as CASRRRSSGNTIYF. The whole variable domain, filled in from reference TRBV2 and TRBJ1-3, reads EPEVTQTPSHQVTQMGQEVILRCVPISNHLYFYWYRQILGQKVEFLVSFYNNEISEKSEIFDDQFSVERPDGSNFTLKIRSTKLEDSAMYFCASRRRSSGNTIYFGEGSWLTVV.